There are a few counts of the clone carrying this T cell receptor beta chain. Its antigen is unidentified. Combining a sample-barcoded 5' primer with a J-beta primer mix, a second PCR ran for 7 to 11 cycles. Each cDNA molecule received a tag from a template-switch adaptor that had 12 random nucleotides. TCRdb analysed the 5' RACE reads with MiXCR anew, one entry per CDR3 protein. The table shows 730,000 or so distinct CDR3 sequences, with less than 45% occurring only once. This record belongs to a study of blood T cells in healthy people across ages. The V and J ends lost 0 bases and 10 bases respectively, with 14 bases between them. Per germline, CDR1 SGDLS and CDR2 YYNGEE. CDR3 length: 15 amino acids. Study-level points and caveats: Reliance upon unsorted PBMCs precluded definitive naive versus antigen-experienced comparison. TCR beta diversity was tightly associated with the proportion of naive T cells. Among long-lived donors, naive CD4+ cells were more numerous and diversity higher than in aged donors.

V gene TRBV9 combines with J gene TRBJ1-6; D is uncertain. The origin of this receptor is a man at least 80 years old in good health. The sequenced material came from blood. The CDR3 DNA reads TGTGCCAGCAGCGTAGCTAAGGGAAGGCAGTCACCCCTCCACTTT. This sequence encodes CASSVAKGRQSPLHF.